The 19 T cell receptor beta chains below were found in one sample sequenced in a study of shared clonotypes between healthy human individuals. Produced via immunoSEQ multiplex PCR; TCRdb's table is partial and in-frame only. The table includes hundreds of thousands of clones, roughly 80% detected once. Sequences were obtained from PBMCs. These receptors all stem from a woman aged 40 to 49 in good health. Some clones in this sample may be carry-over from other donors' samples.

This chain links TRBV6-1 with TRBJ2-1; maybe TRBD2 (6 bases). CDR1 is MNHNS, CDR2 SASEGT, per germline. This CDR3 region has 15 residues. Trimming stripped 7 bases from V and 4 bases from J, with 17 bases between. Here the CDR3 reads CASKNGRGKYNEQFF. As DNA, the CDR3 is TGTGCCAGCAAGAACGGGAGAGGGAAGTACAATGAGCAGTTCTTC.

This clone was found a few times. The gene calls are TRBV19 and TRBJ1-1, with 7 nucleotides matching TRBD1. With 5 bases clipped from V and 2 bases from J, the junction kept 11 bases outside the gene matches. The CDR3 runs to 16 residues. CDR1 and CDR2 (germline): LNHDA, SQIVND (reference sequence). Written as DNA, the CDR3 is TGTGCCAGTAGTCCCACCACTGGGACAGCTAACACTGAAGCTTTCTTT. Residues: CASSPTTGTANTEAFF.

In its sample, this clone was seen many times. The J gene is TRBJ2-2, the V gene TRBV18; D remains unclear. Germline lookup yields CDR1 KGHSH and CDR2 LQKENI. This CDR3 region has 15 residues. The ends were cut back, 3 bases at V and 4 bases at J, with 12 bases in the middle. CDR3 residues: CASSPSTTATGELFF. In DNA form, the CDR3 reads TGTGCCAGCTCACCGAGTACCACGGCCACCGGGGAGCTGTTTTTT.

This clone turned up a few times. The CDR3 coding sequence is TGTGCCAGCAGTTCCCTGAACGAAGCCAAAAACATTCAGTACTTC. This translates into CASSSLNEAKNIQYF. This chain connects TRBV27 to TRBJ2-4; the D is unclear. The CDR3 extends over 15 amino acids. V dropped 4 bases and J dropped 0 bases, with 10 bases sitting between them. The germline gives CDR1 MNHEY, CDR2 SMNVEV (reference sequence).

The chain combines TRBV6-4 with TRBJ1-2; maybe TRBD1 (6 bases). V lost 3 bases to trimming and J lost 8 bases, with 19 bases between them. This CDR3 is built from 15 residues. Looked up from germline, CDR1 is MRHNA and CDR2 is SNTAGT. Here the CDR3 DNA reads TGTGCCAGCAGTGAGCTGCCCGGGGGCGCGGGGGGCTACACCTTC. Translating gives CASSELPGGAGGYTF.

This rearrangement joins TRBV29-1 to TRBJ2-3; 7 nucleotides line up with TRBD1. From germline, CDR1 is SQVTM and CDR2 ANQGSEA. CDR3 length equals 12 residues. The ends lost 4 bases at V and 4 bases at J; junction bases unmatched: 2. The CDR3 DNA is TGCAGCGTTGGGGACAGTTCAGATACGCAGTATTTT. It encodes CSVGDSSDTQYF.

The CDR3 sequence: CASSVVPSSYEQYF. Written as DNA, the CDR3 is TGTGCCAGCAGCGTAGTCCCTTCCTCCTACGAGCAGTACTTC. J is TRBJ2-7 and V is TRBV9; D is unclear. This CDR3 comprises 14 residues. In germline, CDR1 is SGDLS, CDR2 YYNGEE. Trimming stripped 0 bases from V and 0 bases from J, with 7 bases between.

This rearrangement joins TRBV5-6 to TRBJ2-7, with D possibly being TRBD2 (7 bases). The V gene's germline CDR1 is SGHDT and CDR2 YYEEEE. This CDR3 is 16 amino acids long. Trimming took 0 bases from V and 2 from J, leaving 15 bases between them. The CDR3 sequence: CASSLGGRGGAYEQYF. CDR3 in DNA: TGTGCCAGCAGCTTGGGAGGGCGAGGGGGGGCCTACGAGCAGTACTTC. Using reference TRBV5-6 and TRBJ2-7 for the parts outside the CDR3, the full variable domain is DAGVTQSPTHLIKTRGQQVTLRCSPKSGHDTVSWYQQALGQGPQFIFQYYEEEERQRGNFPDRFSGHQFPNYSSELNVNALLLGDSALYLCASSLGGRGGAYEQYFGPGTRLTVT.

The chain combines TRBV7-9 with TRBJ2-3, with D uncertain. The V end lost 5 bases, the J end lost 6 bases, and 9 bases lay between the germline ends. The CDR3 is 12 residues long. Germline CDR1 SEHNR, CDR2 FQNEAQ (reference sequence). The CDR3 loop is CASSPRVDTQYF. In nucleotides, the CDR3 is TGTGCCAGCAGCCCGCGAGTGGATACGCAGTATTTT.

The count of this clone is one. The V call is TRBV5-6, the J call TRBJ1-1; tentative D call: TRBD1 (6 bases). The CDR3 has 14 residues. Between the trimmed V and J ends, which lost 4 bases and 0 bases, there was a span of 10 bases. Per the germline V gene, CDR1 is SGHDT and CDR2 is YYEEEE. CDR3 bases: TGTGCCAGCAGCAGGGGACACCTGAACACTGAAGCTTTCTTT. It specifies CASSRGHLNTEAFF. The variable domain in full, completed from reference TRBV5-6 and TRBJ1-1, reads DAGVTQSPTHLIKTRGQQVTLRCSPKSGHDTVSWYQQALGQGPQFIFQYYEEEERQRGNFPDRFSGHQFPNYSSELNVNALLLGDSALYLCASSRGHLNTEAFFGQGTRLTVV.

This chain links TRBV21-1 with TRBJ2-1; the table's D call, TRBD2, has no DNA check behind it. TRBV21-1 is recorded as a pseudogene. There are 14 residues in the CDR3. CDR3 bases: TGTGCCAGCAGCAAAGACCACGAGAGTCTTGAGCAGTTCTTC. It codes for CASSKDHESLEQFF.

This clone was picked up a small number of times. The gene calls are TRBV12-5 and TRBJ2-5, with 9 positions matching TRBD1. TRBJ2-7 explains the end of the DNA better; the J call may be wrong. From germline, CDR1 is LGHNT and CDR2 FRNRAP. The CDR3 has 16 amino acids. CDR3 sequence reads: CASGLSSRDRVYEQYF. CDR3 bases: TGTGCTAGTGGTTTGTCTAGCCGGGACAGGGTCTACGAGCAGTACTTC.

V gene TRBV28 combines with J gene TRBJ2-2; 13 bases match TRBD2. This CDR3 is 16 amino acids long. Germline CDR1 MDHEN, CDR2 SYDVKM. After removal of 5 bases from V and 5 bases from J, the junction contained 5 bases not matched to a gene. In nucleotides, the CDR3 is TGTGCCAGCAGTACCGGGACTAGCGGGATAACCGGGGAGCTGTTTTTT. This sequence encodes CASSTGTSGITGELFF.

The chain couples TRBV7-6 to TRBJ1-2, with TRBD1 matching 8 bases. The CDR3 is 15 residues long. Trimming at V came to 3 bases and at J to 4 bases, leaving 7 bases not matched to a gene. CDR1 and CDR2 from the germline V gene are SGHVS and FNYEAQ. The CDR3 DNA reads TGTGCCAGCAGCTTGAATCAGGGGGCGGGCTATGGCTACACCTTC. Its protein is CASSLNQGAGYGYTF. The full variable domain, its missing parts supplied by reference TRBV7-6 and TRBJ1-2, is GAGVSQSPRYKVTKRGQDVALRCDPISGHVSLYWYRQALGQGPEFLTYFNYEAQQDKSGLPNDRFSAERPEGSISTLTIQRTEQRDSAMYRCASSLNQGAGYGYTFGSGTRLTVV.

This clone was seen once. The chain employs TRBV30 and TRBJ2-1; 10 bases map to TRBD2. This CDR3 contains 14 residues. Germline CDR1 GTSNPN, CDR2 SVGIG (reference sequence). V shed 2 bases and J 7 bases; nucleotides not matched to a gene: 5. CDR3 residues: CAWSISGGVNEQFF. In DNA, the CDR3 is TGTGCCTGGAGTATCAGCGGGGGGGTGAATGAGCAGTTCTTC.

This clone was seen once. J is TRBJ2-7 and V is TRBV11-2, with 7 bases aligning to TRBD1. Germline trimming cut 5 bases from V and 4 bases from J; bases unmatched to any gene: 11. This CDR3 spans 15 amino acids. CDR1 SGHAT and CDR2 FQNNGV come from the germline V gene. The CDR3 bases are TGTGCCAGCAGCGCGAGACCCGGGACAGTGTACGAGCAGTACTTC. Translating gives CASSARPGTVYEQYF.

This clone was observed a single time. The chain uses TRBV6-1 and TRBJ2-5, with D perhaps matching TRBD1 (6 bases). The J call may be wrong; the DNA end is better matched by TRBJ2-7. The CDR3 runs 13 residues. CDR1 is MNHNS and CDR2 is SASEGT in the germline V gene. The CDR3 sequence is CASSRQVFYEQYF. DNA of the CDR3: TGTGCCAGCAGTAGACAGGTCTTCTACGAGCAGTACTTC.

This clone was picked up a small number of times. This sequence joins TRBV7-9 and TRBJ1-2, with no clear D. Trimming cost V 3 bases and J 4 bases, with 12 bases left between them. There are 14 residues in the CDR3. The germline V gene encodes CDR1 SEHNR and CDR2 FQNEAQ (reference sequence). Here the CDR3 reads CASSFLVGSYGYTF. The CDR3 coding sequence is TGTGCCAGCAGCTTTTTGGTAGGAAGCTATGGCTACACCTTC.

The V and J genes are TRBV7-2 and TRBJ2-1, with a possible D match to TRBD1 (5 bases). V lost 2 bases to trimming and J lost 4 bases, with 12 bases between them. The CDR3 length is 15 residues. Germline assignment: CDR1 SGHTA and CDR2 FQGNSA. CDR3 residues: CASSLQGPLYNEQFF. The CDR3 DNA sequence: TGTGCCAGCAGCTTACAGGGTCCCTTATACAATGAGCAGTTCTTC.